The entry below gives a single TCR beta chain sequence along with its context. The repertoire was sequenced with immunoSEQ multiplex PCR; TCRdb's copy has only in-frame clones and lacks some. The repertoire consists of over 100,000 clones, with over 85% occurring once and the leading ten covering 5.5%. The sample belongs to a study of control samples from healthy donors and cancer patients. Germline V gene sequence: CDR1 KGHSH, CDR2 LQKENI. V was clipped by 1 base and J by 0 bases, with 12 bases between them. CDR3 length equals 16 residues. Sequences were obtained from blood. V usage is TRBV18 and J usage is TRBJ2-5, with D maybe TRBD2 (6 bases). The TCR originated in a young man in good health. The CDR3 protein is CASSPRSSGYQETQYF. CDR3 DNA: TGTGCCAGCTCACCACGTTCGAGCGGGTACCAAGAGACCCAGTACTTC. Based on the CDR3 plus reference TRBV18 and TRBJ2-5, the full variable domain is NAGVMQNPRHLVRRRGQEARLRCSPMKGHSHVYWYRQLPEEGLKFMVYLQKENIIDESGMPKERFSAEFPKEGPSILRIQQVVRGDSAAYFCASSPRSSGYQETQYFGPGTRLLVL.